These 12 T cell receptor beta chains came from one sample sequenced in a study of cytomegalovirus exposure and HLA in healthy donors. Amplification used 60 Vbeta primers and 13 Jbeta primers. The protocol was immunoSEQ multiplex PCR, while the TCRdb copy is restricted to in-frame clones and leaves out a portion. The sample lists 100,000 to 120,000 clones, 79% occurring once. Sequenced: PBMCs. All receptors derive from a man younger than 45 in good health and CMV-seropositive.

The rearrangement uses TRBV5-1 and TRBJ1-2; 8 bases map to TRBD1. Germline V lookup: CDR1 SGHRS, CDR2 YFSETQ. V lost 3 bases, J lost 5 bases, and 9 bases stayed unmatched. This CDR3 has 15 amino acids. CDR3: CASSSGQGGGYGYTF. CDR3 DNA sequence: TGCGCCAGCAGCTCTGGACAGGGTGGGGGATATGGCTACACCTTC.

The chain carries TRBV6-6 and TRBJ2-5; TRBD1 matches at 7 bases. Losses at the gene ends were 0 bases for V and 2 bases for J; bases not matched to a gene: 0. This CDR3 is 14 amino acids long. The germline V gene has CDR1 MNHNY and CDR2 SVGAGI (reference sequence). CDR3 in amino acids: CASSYSTGQETQYF. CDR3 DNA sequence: TGTGCCAGCAGTTACTCGACAGGGCAAGAGACCCAGTACTTC.

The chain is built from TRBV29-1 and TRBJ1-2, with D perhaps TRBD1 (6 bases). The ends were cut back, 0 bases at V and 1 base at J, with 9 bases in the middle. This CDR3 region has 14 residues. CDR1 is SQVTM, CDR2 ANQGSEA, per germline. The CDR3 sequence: CSVEDQGLNYGYTF. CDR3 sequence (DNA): TGCAGCGTTGAAGATCAGGGGCTTAACTATGGCTACACCTTC.

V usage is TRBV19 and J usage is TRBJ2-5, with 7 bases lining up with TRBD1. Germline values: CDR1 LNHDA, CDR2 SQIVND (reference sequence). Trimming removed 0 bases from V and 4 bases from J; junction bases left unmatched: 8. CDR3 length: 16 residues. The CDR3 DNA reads TGTGCCAGTAGTATAGACACACAGGGGCTGACAGAGACCCAGTACTTC. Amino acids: CASSIDTQGLTETQYF.

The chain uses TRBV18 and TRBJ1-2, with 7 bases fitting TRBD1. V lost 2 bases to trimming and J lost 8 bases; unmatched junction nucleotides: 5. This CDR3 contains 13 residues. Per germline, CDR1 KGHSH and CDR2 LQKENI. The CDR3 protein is CASSPTGDLGYTF. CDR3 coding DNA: TGTGCCAGCTCACCAACAGGGGATCTCGGCTACACCTTC.

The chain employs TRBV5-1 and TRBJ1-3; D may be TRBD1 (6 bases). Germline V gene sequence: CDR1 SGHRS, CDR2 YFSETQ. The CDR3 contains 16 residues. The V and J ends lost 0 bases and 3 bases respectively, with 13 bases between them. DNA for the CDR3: TGCGCCAGCAGCTTGGCGGGGGGCGCGAGTGGAAACACCATATATTTT. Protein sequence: CASSLAGGASGNTIYF.

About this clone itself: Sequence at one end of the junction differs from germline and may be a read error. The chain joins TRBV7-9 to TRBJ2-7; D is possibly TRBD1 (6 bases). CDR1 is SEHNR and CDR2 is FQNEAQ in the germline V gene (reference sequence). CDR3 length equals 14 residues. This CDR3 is CASSQDLEGDEQYF. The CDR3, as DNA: TGCGCCAGCAGCCAAGACCTCGAGGGGGATGAGCAGTACTTC.

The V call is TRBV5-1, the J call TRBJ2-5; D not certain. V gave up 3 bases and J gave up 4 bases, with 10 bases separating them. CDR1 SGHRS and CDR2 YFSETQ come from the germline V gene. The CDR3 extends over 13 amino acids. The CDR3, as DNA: TGCGCCAGCAGCTACGAGGCCCGAGAGACCCAGTACTTC. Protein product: CASSYEARETQYF.

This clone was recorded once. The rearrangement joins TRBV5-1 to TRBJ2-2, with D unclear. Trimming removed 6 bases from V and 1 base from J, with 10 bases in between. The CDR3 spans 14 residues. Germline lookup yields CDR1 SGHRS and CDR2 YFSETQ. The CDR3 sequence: CASIGGLNTGELFF. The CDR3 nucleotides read TGCGCCAGCATAGGCGGATTGAACACCGGGGAGCTGTTTTTT.

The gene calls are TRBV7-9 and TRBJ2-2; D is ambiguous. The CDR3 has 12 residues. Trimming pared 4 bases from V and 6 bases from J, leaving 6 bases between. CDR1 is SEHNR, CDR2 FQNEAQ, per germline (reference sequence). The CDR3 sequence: CASSSLPGELFF. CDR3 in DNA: TGTGCCAGCAGCTCCCTTCCCGGGGAGCTGTTTTTT.

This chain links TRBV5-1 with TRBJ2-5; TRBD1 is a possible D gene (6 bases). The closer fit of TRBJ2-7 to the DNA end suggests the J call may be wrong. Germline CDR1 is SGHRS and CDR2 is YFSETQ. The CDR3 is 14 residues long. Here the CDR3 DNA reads TGCGCCAGCAGCTTACGACAGGAGTCCTACGAGCAGTACTTC. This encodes CASSLRQESYEQYF.

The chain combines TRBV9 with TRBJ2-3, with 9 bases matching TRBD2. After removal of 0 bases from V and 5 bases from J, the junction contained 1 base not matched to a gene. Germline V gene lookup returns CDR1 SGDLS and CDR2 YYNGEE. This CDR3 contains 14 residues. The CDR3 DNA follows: TGTGCCAGCAGCGTAGTAGCGGGGGTAGATACGCAGTATTTT. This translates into CASSVVAGVDTQYF.